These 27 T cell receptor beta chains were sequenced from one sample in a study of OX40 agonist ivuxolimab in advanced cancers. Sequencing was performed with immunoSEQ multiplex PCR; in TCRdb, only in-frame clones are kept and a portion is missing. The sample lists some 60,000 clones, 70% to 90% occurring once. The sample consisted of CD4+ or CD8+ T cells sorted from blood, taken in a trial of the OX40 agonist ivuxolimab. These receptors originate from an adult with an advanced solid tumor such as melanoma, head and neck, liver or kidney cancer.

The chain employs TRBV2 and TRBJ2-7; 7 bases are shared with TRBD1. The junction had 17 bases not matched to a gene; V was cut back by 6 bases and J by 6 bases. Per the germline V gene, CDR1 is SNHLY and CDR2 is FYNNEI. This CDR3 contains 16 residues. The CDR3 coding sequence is TGTGCCAGCAGGATGCGACAGGGCTTCGATGATGGCGAGCAGTACTTC. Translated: CASRMRQGFDDGEQYF.

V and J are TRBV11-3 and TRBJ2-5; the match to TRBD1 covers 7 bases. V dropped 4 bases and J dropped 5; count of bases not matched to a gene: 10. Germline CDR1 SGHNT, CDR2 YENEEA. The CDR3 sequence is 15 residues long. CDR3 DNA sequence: TGTGCCAGCAGCTCTAGGACAGGATGGGGGGAGACCCAGTACTTC. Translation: CASSSRTGWGETQYF.

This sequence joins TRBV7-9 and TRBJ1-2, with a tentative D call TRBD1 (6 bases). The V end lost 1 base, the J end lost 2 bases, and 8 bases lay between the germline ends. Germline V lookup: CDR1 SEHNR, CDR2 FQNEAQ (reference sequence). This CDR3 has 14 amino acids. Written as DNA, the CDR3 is TGTGCCAGCAGCTTAGGAGGGGGAAACTATGGCTACACCTTC. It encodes CASSLGGGNYGYTF.

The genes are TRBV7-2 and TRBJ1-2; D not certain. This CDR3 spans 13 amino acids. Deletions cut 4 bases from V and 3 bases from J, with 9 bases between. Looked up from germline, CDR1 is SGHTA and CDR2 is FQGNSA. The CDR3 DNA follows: TGTGCCAGCAGCTCCGGACTGCACTATGGCTACACCTTC. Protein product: CASSSGLHYGYTF.

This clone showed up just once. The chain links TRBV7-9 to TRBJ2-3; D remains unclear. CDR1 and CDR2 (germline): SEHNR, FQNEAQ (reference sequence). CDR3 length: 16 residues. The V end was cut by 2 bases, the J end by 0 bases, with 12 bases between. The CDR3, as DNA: TGTGCCAGCAGCTTAAATTTTCCACCTAGCACAGATACGCAGTATTTT. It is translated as CASSLNFPPSTDTQYF.

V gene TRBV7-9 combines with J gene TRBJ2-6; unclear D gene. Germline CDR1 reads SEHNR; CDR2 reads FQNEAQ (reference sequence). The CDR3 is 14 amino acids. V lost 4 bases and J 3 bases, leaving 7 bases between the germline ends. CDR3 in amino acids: CASSSADGANVLTF. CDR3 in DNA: TGTGCCAGCAGCTCCGCGGATGGGGCCAACGTCCTGACTTTC.

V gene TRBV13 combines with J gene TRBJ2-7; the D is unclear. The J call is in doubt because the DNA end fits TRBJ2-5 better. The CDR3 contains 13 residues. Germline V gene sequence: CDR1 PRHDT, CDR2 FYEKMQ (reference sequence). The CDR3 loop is CASSSTLQETQYF. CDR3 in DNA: TGTGCCAGCAGCTCTACCTTACAAGAGACCCAGTACTTC.

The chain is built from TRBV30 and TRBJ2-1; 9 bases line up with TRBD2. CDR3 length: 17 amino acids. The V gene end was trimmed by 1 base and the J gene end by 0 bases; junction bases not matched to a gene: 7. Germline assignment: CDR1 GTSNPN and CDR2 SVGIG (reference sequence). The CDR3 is CAWSEAGGVPSYNEQFF. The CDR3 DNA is TGTGCCTGGAGTGAAGCGGGAGGAGTCCCCTCCTACAATGAGCAGTTCTTC.

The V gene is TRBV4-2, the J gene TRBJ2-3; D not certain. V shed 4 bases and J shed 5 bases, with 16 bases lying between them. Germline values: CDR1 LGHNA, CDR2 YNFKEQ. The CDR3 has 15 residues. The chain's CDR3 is CASSREMARRDTQYF. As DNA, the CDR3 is TGTGCCAGCAGCCGAGAGATGGCACGGCGAGATACGCAGTATTTT.

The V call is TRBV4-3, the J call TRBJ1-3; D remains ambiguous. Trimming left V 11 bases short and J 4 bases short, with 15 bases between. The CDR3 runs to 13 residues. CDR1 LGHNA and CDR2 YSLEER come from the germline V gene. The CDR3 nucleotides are TGCGCCGCTTCCCGGGTGTTCGGAAACACCATATATTTT. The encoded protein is CAASRVFGNTIYF.

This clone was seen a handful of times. CDR3 DNA: TGTGCCAGCAGTTTATCGGTTAGCGGATACAATGAGCAGTTCTTC. Its translation is CASSLSVSGYNEQFF. This chain links TRBV27 with TRBJ2-1; D might be TRBD2 (6 bases). There are 15 residues in the CDR3. V lost 0 bases and J 4 bases, leaving 10 bases between the germline ends. CDR1 is MNHEY, CDR2 SMNVEV, per germline (reference sequence).

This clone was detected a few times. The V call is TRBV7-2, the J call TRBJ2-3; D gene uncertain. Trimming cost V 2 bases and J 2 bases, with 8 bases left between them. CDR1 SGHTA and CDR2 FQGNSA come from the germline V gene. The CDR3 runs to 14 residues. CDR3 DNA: TGTGCCAGCAGCTTAAACGGGTACACAGATACGCAGTATTTT. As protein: CASSLNGYTDTQYF.

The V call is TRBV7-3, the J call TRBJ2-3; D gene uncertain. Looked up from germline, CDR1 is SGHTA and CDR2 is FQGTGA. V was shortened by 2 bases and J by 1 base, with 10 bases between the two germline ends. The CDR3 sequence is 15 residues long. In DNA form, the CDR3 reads TGTGCCAGCAGCTTACTGGGCCTGGGCACAGATACGCAGTATTTT. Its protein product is CASSLLGLGTDTQYF. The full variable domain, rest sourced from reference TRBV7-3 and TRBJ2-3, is GAGVSQTPSNKVTEKGKYVELRCDPISGHTALYWYRQSLGQGPEFLIYFQGTGAADDSGLPNDRFFAVRPEGSVSTLKIQRTERGDSAVYLCASSLLGLGTDTQYFGPGTRLTVL.

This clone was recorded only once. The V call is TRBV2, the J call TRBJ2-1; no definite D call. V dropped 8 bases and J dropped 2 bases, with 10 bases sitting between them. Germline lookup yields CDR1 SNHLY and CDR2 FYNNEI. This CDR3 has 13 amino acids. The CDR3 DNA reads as TGTGCCAGCTGTACATTAACCTACAATGAGCAGTTCTTC. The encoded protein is CASCTLTYNEQFF.

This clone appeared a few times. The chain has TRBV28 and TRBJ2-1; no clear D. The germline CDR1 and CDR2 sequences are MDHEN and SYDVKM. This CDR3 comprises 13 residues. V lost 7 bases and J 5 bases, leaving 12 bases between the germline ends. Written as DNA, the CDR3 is TGTGCCAGCACCAAGCCCCAGAACAATGAGCAGTTCTTC. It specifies CASTKPQNNEQFF.

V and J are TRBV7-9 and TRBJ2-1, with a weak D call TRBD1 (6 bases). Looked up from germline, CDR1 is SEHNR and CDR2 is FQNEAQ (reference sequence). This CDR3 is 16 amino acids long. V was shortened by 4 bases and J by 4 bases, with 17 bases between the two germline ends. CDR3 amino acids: CASSSTTGTSYNEQFF. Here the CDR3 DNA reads TGTGCCAGCAGCTCTACCACCGGGACATCATACAATGAGCAGTTCTTC.

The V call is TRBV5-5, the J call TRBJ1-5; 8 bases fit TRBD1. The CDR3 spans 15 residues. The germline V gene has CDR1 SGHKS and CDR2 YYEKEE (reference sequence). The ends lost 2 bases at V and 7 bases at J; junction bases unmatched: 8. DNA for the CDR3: TGTGCCAGCAGCTTCGGACAGGGCCGGCAGCAGCCCCAGCATTTT. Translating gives CASSFGQGRQQPQHF.

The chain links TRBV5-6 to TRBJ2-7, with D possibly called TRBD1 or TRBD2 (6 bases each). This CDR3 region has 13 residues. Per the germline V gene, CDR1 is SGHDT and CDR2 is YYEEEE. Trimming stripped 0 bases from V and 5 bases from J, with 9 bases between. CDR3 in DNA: TGTGCCAGCAGCTTGGTGGGGGGCGACGAGCAGTACTTC. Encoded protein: CASSLVGGDEQYF.

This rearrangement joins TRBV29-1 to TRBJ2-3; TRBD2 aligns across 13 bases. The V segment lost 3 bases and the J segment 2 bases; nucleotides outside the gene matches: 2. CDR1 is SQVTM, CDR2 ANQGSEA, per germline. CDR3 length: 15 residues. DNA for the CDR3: TGCAGCGTTGAGGGGACTAGCGGGGCCACAGATACGCAGTATTTT. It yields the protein CSVEGTSGATDTQYF.

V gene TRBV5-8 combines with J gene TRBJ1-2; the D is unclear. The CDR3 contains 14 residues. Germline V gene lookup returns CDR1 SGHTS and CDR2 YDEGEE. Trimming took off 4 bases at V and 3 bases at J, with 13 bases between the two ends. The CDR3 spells CASSPNGVYYGYTF. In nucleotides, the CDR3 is TGTGCCAGCAGCCCCAACGGTGTTTACTATGGCTACACCTTC. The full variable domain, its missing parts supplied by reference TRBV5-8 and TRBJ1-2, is EAGVTQSPTHLIKTRGQQATLRCSPISGHTSVYWYQQALGLGLQFLLWYDEGEERNRGNFPPRFSGRQFPNYSSELNVNALELEDSALYLCASSPNGVYYGYTFGSGTRLTVV.

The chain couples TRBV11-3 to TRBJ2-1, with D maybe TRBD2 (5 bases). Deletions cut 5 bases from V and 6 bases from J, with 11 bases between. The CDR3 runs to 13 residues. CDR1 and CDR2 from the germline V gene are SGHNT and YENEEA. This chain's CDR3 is CASSHPGSNEQFF. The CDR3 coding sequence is TGTGCCAGCAGCCACCCGGGGAGCAATGAGCAGTTCTTC.

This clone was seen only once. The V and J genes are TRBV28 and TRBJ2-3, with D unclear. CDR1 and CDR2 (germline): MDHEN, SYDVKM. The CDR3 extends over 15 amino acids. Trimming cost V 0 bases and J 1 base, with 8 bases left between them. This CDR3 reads CASSLWTRGTDTQYF. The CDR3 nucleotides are TGTGCCAGCAGTTTATGGACAAGGGGCACAGATACGCAGTATTTT.

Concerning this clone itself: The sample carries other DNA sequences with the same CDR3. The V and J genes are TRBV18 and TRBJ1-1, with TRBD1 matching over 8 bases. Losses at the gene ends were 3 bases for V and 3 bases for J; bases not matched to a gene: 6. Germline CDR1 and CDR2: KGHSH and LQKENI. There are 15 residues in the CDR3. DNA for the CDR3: TGTGCCAGCTCACCTAGGACAGGGAGGGACACTGAAGCTTTCTTT. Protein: CASSPRTGRDTEAFF. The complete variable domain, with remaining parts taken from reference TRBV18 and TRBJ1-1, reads NAGVMQNPRHLVRRRGQEARLRCSPMKGHSHVYWYRQLPEEGLKFMVYLQKENIIDESGMPKERFSAEFPKEGPSILRIQQVVRGDSAAYFCASSPRTGRDTEAFFGQGTRLTVV.

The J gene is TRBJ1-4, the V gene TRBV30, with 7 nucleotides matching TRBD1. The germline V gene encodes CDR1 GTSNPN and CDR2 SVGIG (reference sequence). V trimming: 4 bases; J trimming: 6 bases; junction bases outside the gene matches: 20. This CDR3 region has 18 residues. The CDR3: CAWTYRQGRRGLDEKLFF. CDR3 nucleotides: TGTGCCTGGACCTATAGACAGGGACGGCGTGGGTTGGATGAAAAACTGTTTTTT. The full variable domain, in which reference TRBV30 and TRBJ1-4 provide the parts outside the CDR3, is SQTIHQWPATLVQPVGSPLSLECTVEGTSNPNLYWYRQAAGRGLQLLFYSVGIGQISSEVPQNLSASRPQDRQFILSSKKLLLSDSGFYLCAWTYRQGRRGLDEKLFFGSGTQLSVL.

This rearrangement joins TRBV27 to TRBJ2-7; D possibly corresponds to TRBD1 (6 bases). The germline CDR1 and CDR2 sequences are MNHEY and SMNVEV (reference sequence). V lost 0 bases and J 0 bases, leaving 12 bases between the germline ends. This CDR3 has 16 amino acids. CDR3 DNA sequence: TGTGCCAGCAGTTTATCGATTAGGGGGTACTCCTACGAGCAGTACTTC. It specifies CASSLSIRGYSYEQYF.

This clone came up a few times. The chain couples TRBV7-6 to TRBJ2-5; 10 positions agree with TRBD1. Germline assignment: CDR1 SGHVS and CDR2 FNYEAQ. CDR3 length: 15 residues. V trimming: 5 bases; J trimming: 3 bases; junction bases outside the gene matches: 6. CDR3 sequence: CASSDWTGGEETQYF. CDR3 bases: TGTGCCAGCAGCGATTGGACAGGGGGGGAAGAGACCCAGTACTTC.

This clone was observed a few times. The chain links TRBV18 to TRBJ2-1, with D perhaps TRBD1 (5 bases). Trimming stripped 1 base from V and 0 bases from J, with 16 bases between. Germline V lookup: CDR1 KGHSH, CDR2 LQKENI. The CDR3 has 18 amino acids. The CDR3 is CASSPLYAGSISYNEQFF. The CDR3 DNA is TGTGCCAGCTCACCACTGTATGCAGGGTCAATCTCCTACAATGAGCAGTTCTTC.